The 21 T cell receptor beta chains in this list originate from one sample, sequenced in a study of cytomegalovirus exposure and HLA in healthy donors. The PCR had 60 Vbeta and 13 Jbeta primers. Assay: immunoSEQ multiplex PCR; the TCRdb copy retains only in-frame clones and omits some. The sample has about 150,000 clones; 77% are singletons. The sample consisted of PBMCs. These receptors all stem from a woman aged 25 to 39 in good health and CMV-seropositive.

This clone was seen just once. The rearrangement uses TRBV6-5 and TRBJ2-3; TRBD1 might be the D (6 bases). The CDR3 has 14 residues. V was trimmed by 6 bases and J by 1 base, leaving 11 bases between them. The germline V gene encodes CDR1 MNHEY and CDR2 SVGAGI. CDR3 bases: TGTGCCAGCAGCCGCCCAGGGGGCACAGATACGCAGTATTTT. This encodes CASSRPGGTDTQYF.

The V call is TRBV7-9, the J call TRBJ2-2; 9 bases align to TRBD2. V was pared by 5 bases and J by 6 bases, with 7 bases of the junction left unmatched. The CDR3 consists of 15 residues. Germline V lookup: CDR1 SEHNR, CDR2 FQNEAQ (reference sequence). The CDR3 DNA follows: TGTGCCAGCAGCCTCGATGTAGCGGGAGCCGGGGAGCTGTTTTTT. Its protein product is CASSLDVAGAGELFF.

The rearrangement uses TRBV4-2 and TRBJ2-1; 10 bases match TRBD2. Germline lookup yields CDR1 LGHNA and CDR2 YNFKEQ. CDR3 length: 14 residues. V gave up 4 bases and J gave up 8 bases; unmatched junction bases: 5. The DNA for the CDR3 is TGTGCCAGCAGCCTCGGGACTAGCGTGGATGAGCAGTTCTTC. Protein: CASSLGTSVDEQFF.

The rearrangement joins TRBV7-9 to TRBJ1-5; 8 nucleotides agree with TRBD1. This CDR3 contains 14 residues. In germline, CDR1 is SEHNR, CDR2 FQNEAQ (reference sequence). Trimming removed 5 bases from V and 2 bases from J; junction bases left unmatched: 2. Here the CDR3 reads CASSPQGGNQPQHF. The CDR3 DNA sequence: TGTGCCAGCAGCCCACAGGGGGGCAATCAGCCCCAGCATTTT.

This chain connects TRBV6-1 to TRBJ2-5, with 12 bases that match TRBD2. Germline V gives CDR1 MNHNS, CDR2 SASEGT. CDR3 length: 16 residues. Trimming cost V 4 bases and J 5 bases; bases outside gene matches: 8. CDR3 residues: CASSGLAGGYGETQYF. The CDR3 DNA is TGTGCCAGCAGTGGGCTAGCGGGAGGGTATGGGGAGACCCAGTACTTC.

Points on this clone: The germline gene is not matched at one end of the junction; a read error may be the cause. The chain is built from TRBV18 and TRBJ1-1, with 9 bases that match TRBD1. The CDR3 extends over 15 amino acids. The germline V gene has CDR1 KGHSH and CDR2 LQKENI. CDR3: CASSPLGTGNSEAFF. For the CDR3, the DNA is TGTGCCAGCTCACCCCTTGGGACAGGGAACTCTGAAGCTTTCTTT.

The DNA of the CDR3 is TGCGCCAGCAGCCCCCTCGTCGGTGCAACTAATGAAAAACTGTTTTTT. Amino acids: CASSPLVGATNEKLFF. The chain recombines TRBV5-1 with TRBJ1-4; no clear D. Germline CDR1 reads SGHRS; CDR2 reads YFSETQ. V lost 4 bases, J lost 0 bases, and 13 bases lay in between. This CDR3 contains 16 residues.

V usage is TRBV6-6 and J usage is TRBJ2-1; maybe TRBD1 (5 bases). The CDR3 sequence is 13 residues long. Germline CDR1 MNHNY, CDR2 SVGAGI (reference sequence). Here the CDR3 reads CAVGAFLHNEQFF. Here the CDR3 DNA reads TGTGCTGTAGGGGCCTTTCTGCACAATGAGCAGTTCTTC.

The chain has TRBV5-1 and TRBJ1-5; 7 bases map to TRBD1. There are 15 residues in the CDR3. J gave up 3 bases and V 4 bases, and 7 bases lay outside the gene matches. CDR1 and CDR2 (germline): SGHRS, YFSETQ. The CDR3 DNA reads TGCGCCAGCAGCAGAACGGGACAGCTCAATCAGCCCCAGCATTTT. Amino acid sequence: CASSRTGQLNQPQHF.

In nucleotides, the CDR3 is TGTGCCAGCAGTTACTCGGACGGGGGCACTGAAGCTTTCTTT. Its protein product is CASSYSDGGTEAFF. V and J are TRBV6-5 and TRBJ1-1, with D maybe TRBD1 (5 bases). V lost 0 bases and J lost 4, with 9 bases in between. Germline assignment: CDR1 MNHEY and CDR2 SVGAGI. CDR3 size: 14 residues.

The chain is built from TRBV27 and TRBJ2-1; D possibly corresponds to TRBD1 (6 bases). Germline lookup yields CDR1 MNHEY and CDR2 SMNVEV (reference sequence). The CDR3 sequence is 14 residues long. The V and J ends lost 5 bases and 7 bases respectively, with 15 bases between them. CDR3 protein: CASSTTPGHNEQFF. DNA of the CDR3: TGTGCCAGCAGTACTACACCGGGACATAATGAGCAGTTCTTC.

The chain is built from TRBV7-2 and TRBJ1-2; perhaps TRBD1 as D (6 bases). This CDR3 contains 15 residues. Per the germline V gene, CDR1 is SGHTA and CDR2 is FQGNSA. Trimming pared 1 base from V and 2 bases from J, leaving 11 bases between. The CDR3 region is CASSLVQGFNYGYTF. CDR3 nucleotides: TGTGCCAGCAGCTTAGTACAGGGTTTCAACTATGGCTACACCTTC.

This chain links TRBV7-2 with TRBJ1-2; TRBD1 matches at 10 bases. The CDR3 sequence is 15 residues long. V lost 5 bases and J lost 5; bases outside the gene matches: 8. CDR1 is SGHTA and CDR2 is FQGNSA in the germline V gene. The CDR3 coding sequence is TGTGCCAGCAGCCAAAGACAGGGGGCAGAGTATGGCTACACCTTC. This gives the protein CASSQRQGAEYGYTF. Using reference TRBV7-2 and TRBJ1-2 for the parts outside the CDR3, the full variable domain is GAGVSQSPSNKVTEKGKDVELRCDPISGHTALYWYRQSLGQGLEFLIYFQGNSAPDKSGLPSDRFSAERTGGSVSTLTIQRTQQEDSAVYLCASSQRQGAEYGYTFGSGTRLTVV.

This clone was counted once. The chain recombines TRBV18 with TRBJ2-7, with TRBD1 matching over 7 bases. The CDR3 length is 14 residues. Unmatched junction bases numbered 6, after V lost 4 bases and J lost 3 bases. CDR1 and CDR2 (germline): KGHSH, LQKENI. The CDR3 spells CASSRQGLVYEQYF. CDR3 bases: TGTGCCAGCTCACGACAGGGTTTGGTCTACGAGCAGTACTTC.

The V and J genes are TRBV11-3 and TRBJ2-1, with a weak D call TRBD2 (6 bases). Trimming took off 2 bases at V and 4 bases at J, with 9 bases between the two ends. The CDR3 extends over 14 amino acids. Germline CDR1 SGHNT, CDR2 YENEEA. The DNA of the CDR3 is TGTGCCAGCAGCTTAATACTAGCTTACAATGAGCAGTTCTTC. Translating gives CASSLILAYNEQFF.

The CDR3 DNA reads TGTGCCAGCAGCCGGGACACCTTTTCCTACGAGCAGTACTTC. It translates to CASSRDTFSYEQYF. This chain uses TRBV11-1 with TRBJ2-7, with a weak D call TRBD1 (6 bases). This CDR3 has 14 residues. The ends were cut back, 5 bases at V and 1 base at J, with 12 bases in the middle. CDR1 is SGHAT and CDR2 is FQDESV in the germline V gene (reference sequence). Full variable domain (rest looked up from reference TRBV11-1 and TRBJ2-7): EAEVAQSPRYKITEKSQAVAFWCDPISGHATLYWYRQILGQGPELLVQFQDESVVDDSQLPKDRFSAERLKGVDSTLKIQPAELGDSAMYLCASSRDTFSYEQYFGPGTRLTVT.

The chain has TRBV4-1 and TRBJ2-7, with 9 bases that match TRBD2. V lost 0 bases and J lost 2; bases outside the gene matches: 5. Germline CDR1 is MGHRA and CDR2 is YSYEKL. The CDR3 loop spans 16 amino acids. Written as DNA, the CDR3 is TGCGCCAGCAGCCAAGAATTAAGCGGGAGGACCTACGAGCAGTACTTC. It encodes CASSQELSGRTYEQYF.

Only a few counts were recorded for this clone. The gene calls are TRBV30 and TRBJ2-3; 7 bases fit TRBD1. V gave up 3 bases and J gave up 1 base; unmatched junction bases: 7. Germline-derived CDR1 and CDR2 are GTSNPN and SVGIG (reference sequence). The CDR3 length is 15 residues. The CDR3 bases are TGTGCCTGGAGCCCGACAGGGTGGGGCACAGATACGCAGTATTTT. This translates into CAWSPTGWGTDTQYF.

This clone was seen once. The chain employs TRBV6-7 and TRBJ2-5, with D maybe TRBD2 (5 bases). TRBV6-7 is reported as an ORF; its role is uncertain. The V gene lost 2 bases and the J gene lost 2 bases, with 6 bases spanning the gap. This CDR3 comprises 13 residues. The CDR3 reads CASSYREQETQYF. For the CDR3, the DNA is TGTGCCAGCAGTTACAGGGAGCAAGAGACCCAGTACTTC.

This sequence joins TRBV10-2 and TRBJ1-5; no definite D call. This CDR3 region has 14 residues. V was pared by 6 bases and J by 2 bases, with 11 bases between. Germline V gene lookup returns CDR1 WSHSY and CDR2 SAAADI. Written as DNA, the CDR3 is TGCGCCAGCAGGTCTGGACTTGGCAATCAGCCCCAGCATTTT. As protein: CASRSGLGNQPQHF.

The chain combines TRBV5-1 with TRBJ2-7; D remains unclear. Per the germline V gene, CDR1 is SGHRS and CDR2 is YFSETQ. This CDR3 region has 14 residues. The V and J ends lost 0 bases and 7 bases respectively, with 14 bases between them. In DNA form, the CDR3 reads TGCGCCAGCAGCTTGGCATTAGCCCCCGTGGAGCAGTACTTC. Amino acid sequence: CASSLALAPVEQYF. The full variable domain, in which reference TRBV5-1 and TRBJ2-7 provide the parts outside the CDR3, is KAGVTQTPRYLIKTRGQQVTLSCSPISGHRSVSWYQQTPGQGLQFLFEYFSETQRNKGNFPGRFSGRQFSNSRSEMNVSTLELGDSALYLCASSLALAPVEQYFGPGTRLTVT.